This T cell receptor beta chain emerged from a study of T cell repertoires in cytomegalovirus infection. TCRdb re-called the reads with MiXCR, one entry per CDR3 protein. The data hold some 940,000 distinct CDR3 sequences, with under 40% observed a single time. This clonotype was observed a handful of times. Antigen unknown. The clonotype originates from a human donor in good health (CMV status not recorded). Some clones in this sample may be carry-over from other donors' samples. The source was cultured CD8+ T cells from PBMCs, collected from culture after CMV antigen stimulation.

The CDR3 DNA reads as TGCGCCAGCAGCCAAGATTTTGTTCCAGGGAAACGTTCACCCCTCCACTTT. Translation: CASSQDFVPGKRSPLHF. The rearrangement links TRBV4-3 to TRBJ1-6, with D possibly TRBD1 on 5 matching bases. V lost 0 bases and J 9 bases, leaving 18 bases between the germline ends. The germline CDR1 and CDR2 sequences are LGHNA and YSLEER. This CDR3 has 17 residues.